Below are 30 T cell receptor beta chains sequenced from a single sample in a study of cytomegalovirus exposure and HLA in healthy donors (TCRdb year 2017). Library method: the immunoSEQ multiplex PCR assay. A mixture of 60 forward primers for TCR Vbeta segments and 13 reverse primers for TCR Jbeta segments was used in the multiplex PCR. TCRdb limited this immuneACCESS table to in-frame rearrangements with V and J called. A share of clones is missing; checked studies link under half to unresolved V genes, and the rest is unexplained. This sample gives approximately 240,000 clones in total; around 80% of them show up just once. The ten largest clonotypes hold 5% to 6% of the sample. The material sequenced was PBMCs. The receptors were gathered from a woman aged 40 to 50 in good health and CMV-seropositive.

This chain connects TRBV2 to TRBJ2-4; TRBD1 might be the D (7 bases). Germline V gene lookup returns CDR1 SNHLY and CDR2 FYNNEI. The CDR3 loop spans 18 amino acids. Trimming pared 0 bases from V and 3 bases from J, leaving 18 bases between. The CDR3 DNA sequence: TGTGCCAGCAGTGAAGCGCTTCTAGGCAGGGGGGTCAAAAACATTCAGTACTTC. Its protein product is CASSEALLGRGVKNIQYF.

The CDR3 DNA is TGTGCCAGCAGCTTAGGGACACTCAACTATGGCTACACCTTC. Encoded protein: CASSLGTLNYGYTF. The chain has TRBV5-6 and TRBJ1-2; D is possibly TRBD1 (6 bases). The CDR3 extends over 14 amino acids. Between the trimmed V and J ends, which lost 2 bases and 2 bases, there was a span of 10 bases. Germline CDR1 and CDR2: SGHDT and YYEEEE.

The chain couples TRBV7-9 to TRBJ2-7, with D possibly TRBD1 on 6 matching bases. Trimming shortened V by 2 bases and J by 6 bases, and 11 bases separated the two germline ends. The germline CDR1 and CDR2 sequences are SEHNR and FQNEAQ (reference sequence). This CDR3 has 13 amino acids. The CDR3 loop is CASSLNRVGEQYF. DNA for the CDR3: TGTGCCAGCAGCTTAAACAGGGTAGGCGAGCAGTACTTC.

The rearrangement links TRBV7-9 to TRBJ2-3; 8 positions match TRBD2. CDR3 length: 17 amino acids. Looked up from germline, CDR1 is SEHNR and CDR2 is FQNEAQ (reference sequence). J lost 2 bases, V lost 4 bases, and 11 bases had no gene match. CDR3 region: CASSSPPGGGSTDTQYF. As DNA, the CDR3 is TGTGCCAGCAGCTCCCCGCCGGGAGGGGGATCCACAGATACGCAGTATTTT.

As to this clone: The junction departs from germline at one end; a sequencing error may be responsible. This rearrangement joins TRBV7-7 to TRBJ2-3; D is ambiguous. Germline V gene data show CDR1 as SSHAT and CDR2 as FNYEAQ (reference sequence). The CDR3 is 15 residues long. CDR3 bases: TGTGCTAGCAGCTTGGGCTATACGAGCACAGATACGCAGTATTTT. Translating gives CASSLGYTSTDTQYF.

The V and J genes are TRBV5-1 and TRBJ2-3; possible D gene TRBD2, 6 bases. CDR3 length: 16 residues. V was cut by 4 bases and J by 0 bases, with 15 bases left in between. Germline V gene lookup returns CDR1 SGHRS and CDR2 YFSETQ. The CDR3 bases are TGCGCCAGCAGCCTCGACGGTGGGACTAGCACAGATACGCAGTATTTT. This translates into CASSLDGGTSTDTQYF.

This chain joins TRBV6-5 and TRBJ2-5; D is possibly TRBD2 (5 bases). The DNA end is more similar to TRBJ2-7, so the J call may be wrong. The CDR3 consists of 15 residues. Germline-derived CDR1 and CDR2 are MNHEY and SVGAGI. CDR3 sequence (DNA): TGTGCCAGCAGACTTCTTTCGGGGTCGGTATACGAGCAGTACTTC. Translating gives CASRLLSGSVYEQYF.

V usage is TRBV18 and J usage is TRBJ2-7, with a tentative D call TRBD2 (5 bases). The CDR3 length is 14 residues. V was clipped by 3 bases and J by 3 bases, with 12 bases between them. Germline CDR1 KGHSH, CDR2 LQKENI. CDR3 bases: TGTGCCAGCTCACCTGGAGGCTCCTACTACGAGCAGTACTTC. Translation: CASSPGGSYYEQYF. The complete variable domain, with remaining parts taken from reference TRBV18 and TRBJ2-7, reads NAGVMQNPRHLVRRRGQEARLRCSPMKGHSHVYWYRQLPEEGLKFMVYLQKENIIDESGMPKERFSAEFPKEGPSILRIQQVVRGDSAAYFCASSPGGSYYEQYFGPGTRLTVT.

V usage is TRBV7-9 and J usage is TRBJ2-1; the match to TRBD1 covers 8 bases. Germline loops: CDR1 SEHNR, CDR2 FQNEAQ (reference sequence). V lost 5 bases, J lost 4 bases, and 1 base stayed unmatched. CDR3 size: 13 residues. The CDR3 nucleotides read TGTGCCAGCAGCAGGGACAGGTACAATGAGCAGTTCTTC. Translated, it gives CASSRDRYNEQFF. Together with reference TRBV7-9 and TRBJ2-1, the CDR3 gives the full variable domain: DTGVSQNPRHKITKRGQNVTFRCDPISEHNRLYWYRQTLGQGPEFLTYFQNEAQLEKSRLLSDRFSAERPKGSFSTLEIQRTEQGDSAMYLCASSRDRYNEQFFGPGTRLTVL.

V gene TRBV6-5 combines with J gene TRBJ1-3, with 8 bases matching TRBD1. V shed 5 bases, J shed 4 bases, and the junction held 7 bases outside the gene matches. Looked up from germline, CDR1 is MNHEY and CDR2 is SVGAGI. The CDR3 runs to 15 residues. The CDR3 coding sequence is TGTGCCAGCAGTCTCGGACAGGGTGGGGGAAACACCATATATTTT. This gives the protein CASSLGQGGGNTIYF.

CDR3 in DNA: TGTGCCTGGAGCCGGGACAGGGAAGAGAACTACACCTTC. Its translation is CAWSRDREENYTF. This rearrangement joins TRBV30 to TRBJ1-2; TRBD1 agrees at 9 bases. The germline gives CDR1 GTSNPN, CDR2 SVGIG (reference sequence). V was clipped by 3 bases and J by 10 bases; unmatched bases: 9. This CDR3 has 13 residues. The variable domain in full, completed from reference TRBV30 and TRBJ1-2, reads SQTIHQWPATLVQPVGSPLSLECTVEGTSNPNLYWYRQAAGRGLQLLFYSVGIGQISSEVPQNLSASRPQDRQFILSSKKLLLSDSGFYLCAWSRDREENYTFGSGTRLTVV.

The gene calls are TRBV7-8 and TRBJ2-1, with no clear D. This CDR3 region has 15 residues. V dropped 1 base and J dropped 2 bases, with 9 bases sitting between them. Germline loops: CDR1 SGHVS, CDR2 FQNEAQ. For the CDR3, the DNA is TGTGCCAGCAGCTTAGGTAATCCCGCCTACAATGAGCAGTTCTTC. Translated, it gives CASSLGNPAYNEQFF.

The J gene is TRBJ2-7, the V gene TRBV7-2, with TRBD2 identical over 14 bases. With V trimmed by 0 bases and J by 4 bases, 2 bases remained unmatched. Germline loops: CDR1 SGHTA, CDR2 FQGNSA. This CDR3 comprises 16 residues. The CDR3 DNA is TGTGCCAGCAGCTTAGCCGGGACTAGCGGGGGTTACGAGCAGTACTTC. It encodes CASSLAGTSGGYEQYF. The full variable domain, with the rest looked up from reference TRBV7-2 and TRBJ2-7, is GAGVSQSPSNKVTEKGKDVELRCDPISGHTALYWYRQSLGQGLEFLIYFQGNSAPDKSGLPSDRFSAERTGGSVSTLTIQRTQQEDSAVYLCASSLAGTSGGYEQYFGPGTRLTVT.

The chain combines TRBV7-9 with TRBJ2-3, with D perhaps TRBD2 (6 bases). CDR3 size: 16 residues. Germline lookup yields CDR1 SEHNR and CDR2 FQNEAQ (reference sequence). Between the trimmed V and J ends, which lost 1 base and 8 bases, there was a span of 19 bases. In nucleotides, the CDR3 is TGTGCCAGCAGCTTAGAGGGACTTCTCTATGGGGTTACGCAGTATTTT. It translates to CASSLEGLLYGVTQYF.

The table lists this clone with a few counts. The chain has TRBV19 and TRBJ2-7, with no clear D. Trimming took off 4 bases at V and 2 bases at J, with 12 bases between the two ends. Germline V CDR1 and CDR2: LNHDA, SQIVND (reference sequence). The CDR3 consists of 14 residues. DNA of the CDR3: TGTGCCAGTAGTACCTCGACAACAACCTACGAGCAGTACTTC. It codes for CASSTSTTTYEQYF.

This rearrangement joins TRBV28 to TRBJ2-7; D is undetermined. The V end was cut by 2 bases, the J end by 3 bases, with 8 bases between. The germline V gene has CDR1 MDHEN and CDR2 SYDVKM. The CDR3 has 13 residues. CDR3 residues: CASSLKSVYEQYF. DNA for the CDR3: TGTGCCAGCAGTTTAAAGTCAGTCTACGAGCAGTACTTC. The full variable domain, in which reference TRBV28 and TRBJ2-7 provide the parts outside the CDR3, is DVKVTQSSRYLVKRTGEKVFLECVQDMDHENMFWYRQDPGLGLRLIYFSYDVKMKEKGDIPEGYSVSREKKERFSLILESASTNQTSMYLCASSLKSVYEQYFGPGTRLTVT.

This clone was detected only once. The V call is TRBV2, the J call TRBJ1-5; no definite D call. Germline CDR1 is SNHLY and CDR2 is FYNNEI. This CDR3 spans 15 amino acids. V was clipped by 4 bases and J by 0 bases, with 10 bases between them. The chain's CDR3 is CASSVEGISNQPQHF. CDR3 bases: TGTGCCAGCAGTGTGGAGGGAATTAGCAATCAGCCCCAGCATTTT. The full variable domain, rest sourced from reference TRBV2 and TRBJ1-5, is EPEVTQTPSHQVTQMGQEVILRCVPISNHLYFYWYRQILGQKVEFLVSFYNNEISEKSEIFDDQFSVERPDGSNFTLKIRSTKLEDSAMYFCASSVEGISNQPQHFGDGTRLSIL.

Only a few counts were recorded for this clone. The chain combines TRBV20-1 with TRBJ1-1; no clear D. V lost 5 bases and J lost 11, with 15 bases in between. Germline V lookup: CDR1 DFQATT, CDR2 SNEGSKA (reference sequence). The CDR3 consists of 11 residues. CDR3 DNA: TGCAGTGCTCCGACGTCCCAGAGGGCTTTCTTT. This encodes CSAPTSQRAFF.

V is TRBV2 and J is TRBJ2-3; 7 bases align to TRBD2. From germline, CDR1 is SNHLY and CDR2 FYNNEI. There are 13 residues in the CDR3. Trimming at V came to 8 bases and at J to 3 bases, leaving 5 bases not matched to a gene. CDR3 amino acids: CASLRGGTDTQYF. The CDR3 DNA follows: TGTGCCAGCCTGCGCGGGGGTACAGATACGCAGTATTTT.

The rearrangement uses TRBV6-5 and TRBJ1-6; no definite D call. Trimming removed 2 bases at V and 9 bases at J, with 8 bases between. The CDR3 has 13 amino acids. Germline CDR1 and CDR2: MNHEY and SVGAGI. CDR3 region: CASSYVTGSPLHF. In DNA form, the CDR3 reads TGTGCCAGCAGTTACGTGACGGGTTCACCCCTCCACTTT.

The chain couples TRBV6-6 to TRBJ1-3; 8 nucleotides match TRBD1. The CDR3 loop spans 16 amino acids. Germline CDR1 and CDR2: MNHNY and SVGAGI (reference sequence). With V trimmed by 4 bases and J by 0 bases, 5 bases remained unmatched. The CDR3 nucleotides read TGTGCCAGCAGTTTCCCTACAGGGGGCTCTGGAAACACCATATATTTT. As protein: CASSFPTGGSGNTIYF.

The CDR3 spells CASSLDTRGGYTF. The CDR3 DNA sequence: TGTGCCAGCAGCTTGGACACCAGGGGCGGCTACACCTTC. The chain has TRBV11-2 and TRBJ1-2; possible D gene TRBD1, 6 bases. Per germline, CDR1 SGHAT and CDR2 FQNNGV. V lost 3 bases and J 8 bases, leaving 13 bases between the germline ends. The CDR3 has 13 amino acids.

The gene calls are TRBV11-3 and TRBJ1-1; 7 bases agree with TRBD1. Germline CDR1 and CDR2: SGHNT and YENEEA. The CDR3 is 14 residues long. V gave up 5 bases and J gave up 1 base; unmatched junction bases: 4. CDR3 DNA sequence: TGTGCCAGCAGCCAGGGACAGCCGAACACTGAAGCTTTCTTT. Translated: CASSQGQPNTEAFF.

On this clone itself: At one boundary the junction diverges from the germline segment, which might be a read error. The J gene is TRBJ2-5, the V gene TRBV7-9; TRBD2 might be the D (5 bases). CDR3 length equals 14 residues. Germline CDR1 reads SEHNR; CDR2 reads FQNEAQ (reference sequence). CDR3: CSSSFQLGTETQYF. CDR3 coding DNA: TGTTCCAGCAGCTTCCAACTAGGTACAGAGACCCAGTACTTC.

Notes on this clone: At one of its ends the junction is not consistent with the germline gene, which may arise from a read error. The chain links TRBV7-3 to TRBJ1-2; TRBD1 agrees at 9 bases. Germline CDR1 SGHTA, CDR2 FQGTGA. The CDR3 runs to 15 residues. The CDR3 DNA reads as TGTGCCAGCAGCTCACAGGGGGCAAGGGGCTATGGCCACACCTTC. It is translated as CASSSQGARGYGHTF.

CDR3 coding DNA: TGTGCCAGCAGCAGACCCCCAAAACTAGCGGGGGTCAATGAGCAGTTCTTC. Amino acid sequence: CASSRPPKLAGVNEQFF. This sequence joins TRBV7-9 and TRBJ2-1; 11 bases are shared with TRBD2. Trimming removed 5 bases from V and 6 bases from J; junction bases left unmatched: 12. The CDR3 has 17 residues. Per the germline V gene, CDR1 is SEHNR and CDR2 is FQNEAQ (reference sequence). Combining the CDR3 with reference TRBV7-9 and TRBJ2-1 gives the whole variable domain DTGVSQNPRHKITKRGQNVTFRCDPISEHNRLYWYRQTLGQGPEFLTYFQNEAQLEKSRLLSDRFSAERPKGSFSTLEIQRTEQGDSAMYLCASSRPPKLAGVNEQFFGPGTRLTVL.

This clone has more than one count but fewer than ten. The V gene is TRBV11-3, the J gene TRBJ1-1; tentative D call: TRBD1 (6 bases). The CDR3 loop spans 15 amino acids. Per germline, CDR1 SGHNT and CDR2 YENEEA. Trimming stripped 1 base from V and 3 bases from J, with 12 bases between. Here the CDR3 reads CASSLGYEGDTEAFF. The CDR3 DNA reads as TGTGCCAGCAGCTTAGGTTACGAGGGGGACACTGAAGCTTTCTTT. The full variable domain, with the rest looked up from reference TRBV11-3 and TRBJ1-1, is EAGVVQSPRYKIIEKKQPVAFWCNPISGHNTLYWYLQNLGQGPELLIRYENEEAVDDSQLPKDRFSAERLKGVDSTLKIQPAELGDSAVYLCASSLGYEGDTEAFFGQGTRLTVV.

The chain joins TRBV4-3 to TRBJ2-1, with D possibly matching TRBD1 (5 bases). In germline, CDR1 is LGHNA, CDR2 YSLEER. The CDR3 covers 14 residues. Trimming removed 7 bases at V and 1 base at J, with 11 bases between. CDR3 residues: CASKLGVSYNEQFF. CDR3 coding DNA: TGCGCCAGCAAGCTAGGGGTATCCTACAATGAGCAGTTCTTC.

The CDR3 bases are TGTGCCAGCAGCGTAGGACTAGCAGTATATGAGCAGTTCTTC. Translating gives CASSVGLAVYEQFF. The gene calls are TRBV9 and TRBJ2-1, with 7 bases that match TRBD2. The CDR3 is 14 residues long. V gave up 0 bases and J gave up 8 bases; unmatched junction bases: 5. The germline gives CDR1 SGDLS, CDR2 YYNGEE.

The V call is TRBV7-2, the J call TRBJ2-5, with D possibly matching TRBD2 (6 bases). Per the germline V gene, CDR1 is SGHTA and CDR2 is FQGNSA. Trimming stripped 6 bases from V and 4 bases from J, with 18 bases between. This CDR3 region has 15 residues. The CDR3 DNA reads as TGTGCCAGCAGACCTTTTACCACGCGGGGAGAGACCCAGTACTTC. Translation gives CASRPFTTRGETQYF. Full variable domain (outside the CDR3, taken from reference TRBV7-2 and TRBJ2-5): GAGVSQSPSNKVTEKGKDVELRCDPISGHTALYWYRQSLGQGLEFLIYFQGNSAPDKSGLPSDRFSAERTGGSVSTLTIQRTQQEDSAVYLCASRPFTTRGETQYFGPGTRLLVL.